This TCR beta chain was obtained from a study of post-analysis software for immune sequencing data. Background on the study: Secondary progressive, relapsing-remitting and progressive-relapsing multiple sclerosis were among the included disease courses. The study, taken as a whole, reports: Patients showed TRBV5-6, TRBV5-1 and TRBV20-1 among several TRBV segments more frequent than in controls. The study found significantly lower normalized Chao1 diversity in multiple sclerosis patients than in controls.

Unique-molecular-identifier-tagged TCR beta cDNA libraries were used. Input of about 0.9 to 10 million T cells yielded roughly 0.5 million cDNA molecules. TCRdb ran MiXCR on the PCR reads and lists one entry per CDR3 protein. The sample carries about half a million distinct CDR3 sequences, approximately 34% recorded once. Germline V CDR1 and CDR2: MNHNY, SVGAGI (reference sequence). This CDR3 is built from 12 residues. V shed 7 bases and J shed 2 bases, with 8 bases lying between them. This clonotype turned up a few times. What it recognizes is unknown. This chain joins TRBV6-6 and TRBJ1-2; maybe TRBD1 (6 bases). Input material: blood. The TCR originated in a girl under 18 with multiple sclerosis. Here the CDR3 reads CASNQGNYGYTF. The DNA for the CDR3 is TGTGCCAGCAACCAGGGGAACTATGGCTACACCTTC.